This TCR beta chain stems from a study of blood T cell repertoires in COVID-19. Study background: Specimens from acute and convalescent COVID-19 originated in the United States, Italy and Spain. The cDNA or gDNA used as material had been derived from T cells, B-cell-depleted T cells, or PBMCs.

How the authors handled the data: Scientists estimated how many nucleated cells there were by amplifying reference gene primers. Clones were sequenced by immunoSEQ multiplex PCR, and TCRdb holds only the in-frame ones, with some missing. That table supplies the V and J calls and clone size; D and trimming were determined from the DNA. The sample lists approximately 92,000 clones; 82% were seen once. Germline values: CDR1 KGHDR, CDR2 SFDVKD. The CDR3 totals 12 residues. V gave up 12 bases and J gave up 4 bases; unmatched junction bases: 2. This clonotype was obtained from a man older than 75 with acute or convalescent COVID-19. Sequenced: peripheral blood. The chain employs TRBV24-1 and TRBJ2-1; 10 positions match TRBD1. In nucleotides, the CDR3 is TGTGCCTCGGGACAGGGGTACAATGAGCAGTTCTTC. It yields the protein CASGQGYNEQFF.